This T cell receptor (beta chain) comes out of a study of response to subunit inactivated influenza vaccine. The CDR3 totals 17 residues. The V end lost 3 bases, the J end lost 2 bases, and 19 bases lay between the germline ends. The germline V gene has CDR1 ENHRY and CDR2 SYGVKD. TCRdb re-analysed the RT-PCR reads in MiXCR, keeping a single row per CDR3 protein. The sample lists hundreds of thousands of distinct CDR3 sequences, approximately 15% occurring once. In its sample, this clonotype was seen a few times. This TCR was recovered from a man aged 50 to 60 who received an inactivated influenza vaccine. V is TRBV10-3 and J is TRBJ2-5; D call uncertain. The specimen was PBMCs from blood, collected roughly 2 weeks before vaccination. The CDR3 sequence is CAISDPKFGSRQETQYF. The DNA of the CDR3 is TGTGCCATCAGTGATCCGAAATTTGGATCCAGACAAGAGACCCAGTACTTC.